The rows below give T cell receptor beta chains drawn from one sample of a study of cytomegalovirus exposure and HLA in healthy donors. The assay was immunoSEQ multiplex PCR, and TCRdb's table has in-frame clones only and misses some. The sample yields roughly 56,000 clones, roughly 94% seen once. The specimen sequenced was PBMCs. Receptors were obtained from a man aged 18 to 30 in good health and CMV-seronegative. The CDR3 runs from the conserved cysteine through the conserved F or W. The D gene is left open where the match is weak. Where a row states a size, it is once, few, many or the class of an expanded clone; other rows omit it.

>.|TRBJ1-3|TRBV28|.
CASSRGSSGNTIYF
TGTGCCAGCAGCCGGGGAAGCTCTGGAAACACCATATATTTT
>.|TRBJ1-3|TRBV7-3|.
CASSGAPGNTIYF
TGTGCCAGCAGTGGAGCACCCGGAAACACCATATATTTT
>.|TRBJ1-1|TRBV28|.
CASSGGFGAFF
TGTGCCAGCAGTGGAGGGTTCGGGGCTTTCTTT
>.|TRBJ2-5|TRBV29-1|.
CSAREGTQYF
TGCAGCGCGAGAGAGGGGACCCAGTACTTC
>.|TRBJ1-3|TRBV4-3|.
CASSQDERGTSGNTIYF
TGCGCCAGCAGCCAAGATGAGAGGGGGACCTCTGGAAACACCATATATTTT
>once|TRBJ1-3|TRBV18|.
CASSPQSPGSGNTIYF
TGTGCCAGCTCACCACAATCTCCAGGGTCTGGAAACACCATATATTTT
>.|TRBJ1-4|TRBV6-5|.
CASSPNGAGKKLFF
TGTGCCAGCAGCCCTAACGGGGCGGGGAAAAAACTGTTTTTT
>few|TRBJ2-2|TRBV19|TRBD2
CASSPIASGRAIGELFF
TGTGCCAGTAGTCCAATCGCTAGCGGGAGGGCCATCGGGGAGCTGTTTTTT
>once|TRBJ2-5|TRBV18|TRBD2
CASSRPGLAGGETQYF
TGTGCCAGCTCACGACCTGGACTAGCGGGAGGAGAGACCCAGTACTTC
>.|TRBJ1-1|TRBV5-1|.
CASSLTGELNTEAFF
TGCGCCAGCAGCTTAACGGGAGAATTGAACACTGAAGCTTTCTTT
>.|TRBJ2-1|TRBV29-1|.
CSAYQGTYNEQFF
TGCAGCGCATATCAGGGCACCTACAATGAGCAGTTCTTC
>few|TRBJ2-1|TRBV29-1|TRBD1
CSADRVDNEQFF
TGCAGCGCGGACAGGGTCGACAATGAGCAGTTCTTC
>.|TRBJ1-2|TRBV18|.
CASSPEGDYGYTF
TGTGCCAGCTCACCTGAGGGAGACTATGGCTACACCTTC
>.|TRBJ2-7|TRBV28|.
CASSLDDKFKPTYEQYF
TGTGCCAGCAGTCTCGATGACAAGTTCAAACCCACCTACGAGCAGTACTTC
>.|TRBJ2-1|TRBV27|.
CASSLVENNEQFF
TGTGCCAGCAGTTTAGTTGAGAACAATGAGCAGTTCTTC
>.|TRBJ2-3|TRBV28|.
CASSLQSRGDTQYF
TGTGCCAGCAGTTTACAGTCACGGGGAGATACGCAGTATTTT
>.|TRBJ2-7|TRBV5-5|.
CASSLTLPADAYEQYF
TGTGCCAGCAGCCTAACCTTGCCCGCGGATGCCTACGAGCAGTACTTC
>.|TRBJ2-1|TRBV13|.
CASSLGYYEDEQFF
TGTGCCAGCAGCTTAGGATATTATGAGGATGAGCAGTTCTTC
>.|TRBJ1-4|TRBV11-2|.
CASSFPDNDEKLFF
TGTGCCAGCAGCTTCCCAGACAATGATGAAAAACTGTTTTTT
>once|TRBJ2-6|TRBV30|TRBD1
CAWSFIRTGGSGANVLTF
TGTGCCTGGAGTTTTATAAGGACAGGGGGCTCTGGGGCCAACGTCCTGACTTTC
>.|TRBJ2-7|TRBV6-5|TRBD1
CASSTSGGAVYEQYF
TGTGCCAGCAGTACCTCAGGGGGCGCGGTATACGAGCAGTACTTC
>.|TRBJ2-7|TRBV6-1|.
CASSEALPGCEQYF
TGTGCCAGCAGTGAAGCTTTACCGGGGTGCGAGCAGTACTTC
>once|TRBJ1-1|TRBV27|.
CASSYRPNTEAFF
TGTGCCAGCAGTTATCGTCCGAACACTGAAGCTTTCTTT
>few|TRBJ2-1|TRBV9|TRBD2
CASSPFGGTSVNEQFF
TGTGCCAGCAGCCCTTTTGGAGGGACTAGCGTCAATGAGCAGTTCTTC
>.|TRBJ2-2|TRBV7-8|TRBD2
CASSLGLAGGTGELFF
TGTGCCAGCAGCTTAGGACTAGCGGGAGGAACCGGGGAGCTGTTTTTT
>.|TRBJ2-1|TRBV11-3|.
CASSRGNEQFF
TGTGCCAGCAGCCGGGGGAATGAGCAGTTCTTC
>.|TRBJ2-7|TRBV5-1|TRBD1
CASSQWTGPTYEQYF
TGCGCCAGCAGCCAGTGGACAGGGCCTACCTACGAGCAGTACTTC
>.|TRBJ1-3|TRBV6-5|.
CATGAGQLKGNTIYF
TGTGCCACTGGGGCTGGACAGCTCAAAGGAAACACCATATATTTT
>.|TRBJ2-1|TRBV25-1|TRBD1
CASSEFGTGLNNEQFF
TGTGCCAGCAGTGAATTTGGGACAGGCTTAAACAATGAGCAGTTCTTC